These 20 T cell receptor beta chains were sequenced from one sample in a study of T cells in Graves' hyperthyroidism and ophthalmopathy. RNA transcripts served as the template for amplifying TCR beta CDR3 regions. TCR CDR3 underwent first-round RT-PCR with the HTBI primer set. In TCRdb, the multiplex PCR reads were re-called with MiXCR into one record per CDR3 protein. In the table there are approximately 510,000 distinct CDR3 sequences, 46% of which are singletons. Source material: peripheral blood or thyroid tissue (not recorded which). The receptors were sampled from an adult woman with Graves' disease, either hyperthyroidism or ophthalmopathy (not recorded which).

This clonotype was counted only a few times. The chain joins TRBV29-1 to TRBJ2-5; 9 bases are a match to TRBD2. The CDR3 has 14 amino acids. The junction had 7 bases not matched to a gene; V was cut back by 7 bases and J by 1 base. CDR1 is SQVTM, CDR2 ANQGSEA, per germline. CDR3 bases: TGCAGCGCGGCGTGGCGGGAGGGCCAAGAGACCCAGTACTTC. This translates into CSAAWREGQETQYF.

The chain is built from TRBV9 and TRBJ1-2; D remains unclear. V dropped 4 bases and J dropped 3 bases, with 10 bases sitting between them. Germline loops: CDR1 SGDLS, CDR2 YYNGEE. The CDR3 length is 13 residues. The CDR3 reads CASSFDRDYGYTF. DNA for the CDR3: TGTGCCAGCAGCTTTGACCGAGACTATGGCTACACCTTC.

In its sample, this clonotype was seen many times. The rearrangement joins TRBV19 to TRBJ2-2; D perhaps matches TRBD2 (6 bases). Deletions cut 6 bases from V and 11 bases from J, with 22 bases between. This CDR3 comprises 15 residues. Germline-derived CDR1 and CDR2 are LNHDA and SQIVND (reference sequence). The CDR3 DNA reads as TGTGCCAGTAGCCGAGTTGAAACTAGCATCGGAGAGCTGTTTTTT. Its protein product is CASSRVETSIGELFF.

This clonotype was seen many times. The chain joins TRBV10-3 to TRBJ2-2; D gene uncertain. Deletions cut 3 bases from V and 2 bases from J, with 7 bases between. The CDR3 runs 14 residues. The germline V gene encodes CDR1 ENHRY and CDR2 SYGVKD. DNA for the CDR3: TGTGCCATCAGTGAAGCACTTAACACCGGGGAGCTGTTTTTT. Protein: CAISEALNTGELFF.

The chain links TRBV7-9 to TRBJ1-5, with a tentative D call TRBD1 (5 bases). Trimming left V 2 bases short and J 1 base short, with 15 bases between. The CDR3 is 17 amino acids. Per germline, CDR1 SEHNR and CDR2 FQNEAQ (reference sequence). The CDR3 bases are TGTGCCAGCAGCTTACCCAGGACGGGGCTCAGCAATCAGCCCCAGCATTTT. Amino acid sequence: CASSLPRTGLSNQPQHF.

The V and J genes are TRBV6-6 and TRBJ1-1, with unresolved D. V was pared by 6 bases and J by 8 bases, with 13 bases between. This CDR3 is 12 amino acids long. CDR1 and CDR2 (germline): MNHNY, SVGAGI (reference sequence). CDR3 DNA sequence: TGTGCCAGCAGCGAAGTGGAGACGGAAGCTTTCTTT. This encodes CASSEVETEAFF.

This clonotype was seen at least ten times. The chain joins TRBV20-1 to TRBJ2-7; TRBD2 matches 12 bases. In germline, CDR1 is DFQATT, CDR2 SNEGSKA (reference sequence). Losses at the gene ends were 2 bases for V and 4 bases for J; bases not matched to a gene: 6. The CDR3 runs 15 residues. The CDR3 bases are TGCAGTGCTAGAAAGCGACTAGCGGGAGTTTACGAGCAGTACTTC. The encoded protein is CSARKRLAGVYEQYF.

The chain employs TRBV7-2 and TRBJ2-5, with D unresolved. Per germline, CDR1 SGHTA and CDR2 FQGNSA. This CDR3 contains 13 residues. The germline V and J ends were trimmed by 6 bases and 1 base, with 9 bases remaining between them. CDR3 protein: CASRAALQETQYF. The CDR3 region has the DNA TGTGCCAGCAGGGCTGCCCTCCAAGAGACCCAGTACTTC.

V and J are TRBV9 and TRBJ1-1; TRBD1 is a possible D gene (5 bases). In germline, CDR1 is SGDLS, CDR2 YYNGEE. V was clipped by 0 bases and J by 7 bases, with 13 bases between them. The CDR3 is made up of 14 amino acids. The chain's CDR3 is CASSVDWDGREAFF. The CDR3, as DNA: TGTGCCAGCAGCGTAGACTGGGACGGTCGTGAAGCTTTCTTT.

Many counts were recorded for this clonotype. The J gene is TRBJ1-2, the V gene TRBV29-1; D not certain. This CDR3 is built from 13 residues. Trimming stripped 1 base from V and 8 bases from J, with 14 bases between. Looked up from germline, CDR1 is SQVTM and CDR2 is ANQGSEA. The CDR3 DNA reads as TGCAGCGTTGAAGGGGGTAATGGTCGGGGCTACACCTTC. Translated, it gives CSVEGGNGRGYTF.

J is TRBJ2-7 and V is TRBV7-9; the match to TRBD1 covers 9 bases. Germline V lookup: CDR1 SEHNR, CDR2 FQNEAQ (reference sequence). This CDR3 contains 13 residues. The V gene end was trimmed by 5 bases and the J gene end by 6 bases; junction bases not matched to a gene: 5. As DNA, the CDR3 is TGTGCCAGCAGCCCCCCGGACAGGGGCGAGCAGTACTTC. Amino acids: CASSPPDRGEQYF.

The chain links TRBV5-1 to TRBJ2-7; D uncertain. Looked up from germline, CDR1 is SGHRS and CDR2 is YFSETQ. CDR3 length: 14 amino acids. V was shortened by 4 bases and J by 2 bases, with 13 bases between the two germline ends. CDR3 region: CASSAGPDAYEQYF. The CDR3 coding sequence is TGCGCCAGCAGCGCCGGCCCCGACGCCTACGAGCAGTACTTC. The entire variable domain, with the rest obtained from reference TRBV5-1 and TRBJ2-7, is as follows: KAGVTQTPRYLIKTRGQQVTLSCSPISGHRSVSWYQQTPGQGLQFLFEYFSETQRNKGNFPGRFSGRQFSNSRSEMNVSTLELGDSALYLCASSAGPDAYEQYFGPGTRLTVT.

On this clonotype itself: Mismatch with germline at one junction end may stem from a read error. The V gene is TRBV7-4, the J gene TRBJ2-7; D is unresolved. Germline V lookup: CDR1 SGHVT, CDR2 SQSDAQ. The CDR3 is 15 amino acids. For the CDR3, the DNA is TGCGCCAGCAGCCAAGATTCAGGCACCCTGGGGGAGCAGTACTTC. Translation gives CASSQDSGTLGEQYF.

CDR3 in DNA: TGTGCCACCACCGACAGGGGTGACACAGATACGCAGTATTTT. As protein: CATTDRGDTDTQYF. This rearrangement joins TRBV10-3 to TRBJ2-3, with 8 bases that match TRBD1. Trimming cost V 10 bases and J 2 bases; bases outside gene matches: 8. Germline CDR1 ENHRY, CDR2 SYGVKD. The CDR3 sequence is 14 residues long.

The chain combines TRBV2 with TRBJ2-5; 11 bases align to TRBD1. The junction had 2 bases not matched to a gene; V was cut back by 1 base and J by 4 bases. The CDR3 runs 15 residues. CDR1 and CDR2 (germline): SNHLY, FYNNEI. CDR3 sequence: CASSEDGTGGETQYF. The DNA for the CDR3 is TGTGCCAGCAGTGAAGATGGGACAGGGGGAGAGACCCAGTACTTC.

In its sample, this clonotype was seen a few times. A much larger clonotype is one base distant, so this may be a read error. This CDR3 reads CASSLGLGTPYEQCF. In nucleotides, the CDR3 is TGTGCCAGCAGCTTAGGTTTGGGGACGCCCTACGAGCAGTGCTTC. The genes are TRBV7-9 and TRBJ2-7; D assignment may be TRBD1 or TRBD2 (5 bases each). The CDR3 has 15 residues. Germline V gives CDR1 SEHNR, CDR2 FQNEAQ (reference sequence).

The table lists this clonotype with many counts. This sequence joins TRBV20-1 and TRBJ2-7; 12 positions match TRBD1. Looked up from germline, CDR1 is DFQATT and CDR2 is SNEGSKA (reference sequence). J was trimmed by 4 bases and V by 6 bases; bases with no gene match: 10. The CDR3 contains 15 residues. The CDR3 nucleotides read TGCAGTGCGGAAAGTCGGGACAGGGGGCCTTACGAGCAGTACTTC. Protein product: CSAESRDRGPYEQYF.

This clonotype was counted ten times or more. The chain recombines TRBV20-1 with TRBJ1-1, with D tentatively TRBD1 (5 bases). V was cut by 0 bases and J by 8 bases, with 10 bases left in between. There are 12 residues in the CDR3. Germline V CDR1 and CDR2: DFQATT, SNEGSKA (reference sequence). Here the CDR3 reads CSAREGAGEAFF. As DNA, the CDR3 is TGCAGTGCTAGAGAAGGGGCTGGGGAAGCTTTCTTT.

This clonotype was observed a few times. The V and J genes are TRBV29-1 and TRBJ2-7; 8 nucleotides agree with TRBD1. J lost 3 bases, V lost 8 bases, and 9 bases had no gene match. Germline CDR1 reads SQVTM; CDR2 reads ANQGSEA. The CDR3 runs 13 residues. CDR3 sequence (DNA): TGCAGCTTGCCTCAGGGGGCGGGCTACGAGCAGTACTTC. Its protein product is CSLPQGAGYEQYF.

The rearrangement uses TRBV30 and TRBJ1-1; maybe TRBD1 (6 bases). Trimming removed 4 bases from V and 0 bases from J, with 9 bases in between. The CDR3 contains 13 residues. CDR1 GTSNPN and CDR2 SVGIG come from the germline V gene (reference sequence). In nucleotides, the CDR3 is TGTGCCTGGAATAGGGGGTTGAACACTGAAGCTTTCTTT. This gives the protein CAWNRGLNTEAFF.